The clone carrying this T cell receptor beta chain was counted at least ten times. Its antigen is still unknown. The source of the sample is a study of T cells in Graves' hyperthyroidism and ophthalmopathy. General observations from the study: The model's output predicted ophthalmopathy at a median of roughly seven months prior to onset. Separating ophthalmopathy from stable hyperthyroidism was achieved by a 13 V-J model. Peripheral blood also featured most of the thyroid clonotypes expanded above 0.001.

Regions amplified from RNA transcripts were the TCR beta CDR3 regions. TCR CDR3 underwent first-round RT-PCR with the HTBI primer set. MiXCR, applied by TCRdb to the multiplex PCR reads, yields one record per CDR3 protein. The sample yields roughly 510,000 distinct CDR3 sequences, around 43% seen once. Germline V gene lookup returns CDR1 SGHTA and CDR2 FQGNSA. The CDR3 sequence is 15 residues long. V was pared by 5 bases and J by 6 bases, with 8 bases of the junction left unmatched. It was uncontrolled infection, other autoimmune disease, pregnancy or lactation that excluded patients. This sequence originates from an adult woman with Graves' disease, either hyperthyroidism or ophthalmopathy (not recorded which). Material: peripheral blood or thyroid tissue (not recorded which). The rearrangement uses TRBV7-2 and TRBJ2-2, with 8 bases matching TRBD1. The CDR3 reads CASSPWTGRAGELFF. As DNA, the CDR3 is TGTGCCAGCAGCCCGTGGACAGGGCGGGCCGGGGAGCTGTTTTTT. Full variable domain (remainder filled in from reference TRBV7-2 and TRBJ2-2): GAGVSQSPSNKVTEKGKDVELRCDPISGHTALYWYRQSLGQGLEFLIYFQGNSAPDKSGLPSDRFSAERTGGSVSTLTIQRTQQEDSAVYLCASSPWTGRAGELFFGEGSRLTVL.